This TCR beta chain was captured in a study of memory CD4+ T cells and cytomegalovirus serostatus. Single viable CD3+CD4+CD8-CD45RO+ cells were sorted as the memory CD4+ T cells. After thawing, CD4+ T cells were positively selected. The table came from immunoSEQ multiplex PCR; TCRdb's copy has only in-frame clones and leaves some out. The profile shows 50,000 to 75,000 clones, 80% to 85% of them singletons. The CDR3 covers 14 residues. Germline lookup yields CDR1 SGHNT and CDR2 YYREEE (reference sequence). Trimming removed 4 bases from V and 3 bases from J; junction bases left unmatched: 6. V usage is TRBV5-4 and J usage is TRBJ2-7, with 8 positions matching TRBD2. Sequenced material: memory CD4+ T cells from blood. The receptor was isolated from an adult in good health and CMV-seronegative. CDR3 sequence (DNA): TGTGCCAGCAGCCCCAGCGGGGGTATCTACGAGCAGTACTTC. Its translation is CASSPSGGIYEQYF.